One and the same sample provided the 26 T cell receptor beta chains below, sequenced in a study of shared clonotypes between healthy human individuals (TCRdb year 2020). The receptor library was made with the immunoSEQ multiplex PCR assay. Drawn from immuneACCESS, this table holds only the in-frame rearrangements with V and J called that TCRdb kept. Clones are partly lost; checked studies trace under half to an unresolved V gene and leave the rest unexplained. The sample table shows hundreds of thousands of clones, and about 95% are seen once. The ten largest clones capture approximately 0.06% of the sample. The sequencing sample was made of naive CD4+ T cells sorted from blood. The sample's cell subset or site label is to be understood as: CD45RA+ positively selected. The source of these receptors is a young woman in good health.

The rearrangement links TRBV28 to TRBJ1-5; maybe TRBD1 (5 bases). This CDR3 has 15 amino acids. Germline CDR1 is MDHEN and CDR2 is SYDVKM. Trimming took 4 bases from V and 3 from J, leaving 13 bases between them. CDR3 sequence reads: CASSYQGRNNQPQHF. The CDR3, as DNA: TGTGCCAGCAGTTACCAGGGACGGAACAATCAGCCCCAGCATTTT. Using reference TRBV28 and TRBJ1-5 for the parts outside the CDR3, the full variable domain is DVKVTQSSRYLVKRTGEKVFLECVQDMDHENMFWYRQDPGLGLRLIYFSYDVKMKEKGDIPEGYSVSREKKERFSLILESASTNQTSMYLCASSYQGRNNQPQHFGDGTRLSIL.

The rearrangement joins TRBV9 to TRBJ2-7, with 10 positions matching TRBD2. Looked up from germline, CDR1 is SGDLS and CDR2 is YYNGEE. The CDR3 loop spans 18 amino acids. The V gene end was trimmed by 0 bases and the J gene end by 5 bases; junction bases not matched to a gene: 14. CDR3 nucleotide sequence: TGTGCCAGCAGCGTAGGTTTGGGGAGCGGGAGGGCCCAGGACGAGCAGTACTTC. Amino acids: CASSVGLGSGRAQDEQYF.

The chain couples TRBV7-8 to TRBJ1-2; a possible D gene is TRBD1 (5 bases). Trimming pared 7 bases from V and 4 bases from J, leaving 25 bases between. Germline values: CDR1 SGHVS, CDR2 FQNEAQ. This CDR3 has 17 amino acids. The CDR3: CASTKTRGGRNSYGYTF. DNA for the CDR3: TGTGCCAGCACCAAAACCCGCGGGGGACGAAACTCCTATGGCTACACCTTC. Full variable domain (outside the CDR3, taken from reference TRBV7-8 and TRBJ1-2): GAGVSQSPRYKVAKRGQDVALRCDPISGHVSLFWYQQALGQGPEFLTYFQNEAQLDKSGLPSDRFFAERPEGSVSTLKIQRTQQEDSAVYLCASTKTRGGRNSYGYTFGSGTRLTVV.

The CDR3 protein is CASSPQGLHSYEQYF. CDR3 nucleotide sequence: TGTGCCAGCAGCCCCCAGGGACTGCACTCCTACGAGCAGTACTTC. The V and J genes are TRBV11-2 and TRBJ2-7, with D perhaps TRBD2 (6 bases). The CDR3 is 15 residues long. The germline V and J ends were trimmed by 5 bases and 0 bases, with 14 bases remaining between them. Germline V CDR1 and CDR2: SGHAT, FQNNGV.

The chain has TRBV9 and TRBJ2-7; possibly TRBD1 for D (6 bases). The CDR3 totals 14 residues. Trimming left V 4 bases short and J 3 bases short, with 14 bases between. Germline V CDR1 and CDR2: SGDLS, YYNGEE. The CDR3 DNA sequence: TGTGCCAGCAGCCCAGGGGCAGGGTTCTACGAGCAGTACTTC. This codes for CASSPGAGFYEQYF.

This clone was seen just once. This chain joins TRBV6-5 and TRBJ1-2; D uncertain. The CDR3 is 14 amino acids. Germline CDR1 is MNHEY and CDR2 is SVGAGI. The V end lost 6 bases, the J end lost 1 base, and 12 bases lay between the germline ends. CDR3 in amino acids: CASRPDGGNYGYTF. The CDR3 DNA reads as TGTGCCAGCAGGCCCGACGGTGGTAACTATGGCTACACCTTC.

V is TRBV5-1 and J is TRBJ1-1; D is unclear. Germline V gives CDR1 SGHRS, CDR2 YFSETQ. The CDR3 extends over 14 amino acids. V lost 5 bases to trimming and J lost 0 bases, with 11 bases between them. This CDR3 is CASSHSRLNTEAFF. Here the CDR3 DNA reads TGCGCCAGCAGTCATTCTCGGCTGAACACTGAAGCTTTCTTT.

The J gene is TRBJ2-4, the V gene TRBV18; the match to TRBD2 covers 14 bases. Per germline, CDR1 KGHSH and CDR2 LQKENI. V lost 6 bases, J lost 4 bases, and 14 bases stayed unmatched. This CDR3 region has 19 residues. In DNA form, the CDR3 reads TGTGCCAGCTCCCCAGGACTAGCGGGAGGACGCGGGTCTAAAAACATTCAGTACTTC. This encodes CASSPGLAGGRGSKNIQYF.

J is TRBJ2-2 and V is TRBV5-1; TRBD1 agrees at 8 bases. J gave up 2 bases and V 1 base, and 4 bases lay outside the gene matches. CDR1 SGHRS and CDR2 YFSETQ come from the germline V gene. The CDR3 runs to 16 residues. DNA for the CDR3: TGCGCCAGCAGCTTGCGTCCAGGGGGCAACACCGGGGAGCTGTTTTTT. Its protein is CASSLRPGGNTGELFF.

The chain is built from TRBV5-6 and TRBJ1-5; TRBD1 matches at 8 bases. CDR1 and CDR2 from the germline V gene are SGHDT and YYEEEE. Losses at the gene ends were 4 bases for V and 4 bases for J; bases not matched to a gene: 4. This CDR3 contains 14 residues. For the CDR3, the DNA is TGTGCCAGCAGCGTGACAGGGGAGAATCAGCCCCAGCATTTT. It specifies CASSVTGENQPQHF.

The chain couples TRBV2 to TRBJ1-5; no reliable D call. The CDR3 runs 15 residues. Germline V gene sequence: CDR1 SNHLY, CDR2 FYNNEI. The germline V and J ends were trimmed by 1 base and 5 bases, with 12 bases remaining between them. The CDR3 protein is CASSEGAPEYQPQHF. The CDR3 DNA follows: TGTGCCAGCAGTGAAGGGGCCCCTGAGTATCAGCCCCAGCATTTT.

As to this clone: The same CDR3 arises from other DNA sequences in this sample as well. This chain joins TRBV28 and TRBJ2-6; D remains unclear. Trimming took 1 base from V and 2 from J, leaving 0 bases between them. The CDR3 spans 13 residues. CDR1 and CDR2 from the germline V gene are MDHEN and SYDVKM. DNA for the CDR3: TGTGCCAGCAGTTTATCTGGGGCCAACGTCCTGACTTTC. Residues: CASSLSGANVLTF.

This rearrangement joins TRBV7-7 to TRBJ2-7; 8 bases line up with TRBD2. The CDR3 is made up of 15 amino acids. V was pared by 5 bases and J by 0 bases, with 6 bases of the junction left unmatched. Germline values: CDR1 SSHAT, CDR2 FNYEAQ (reference sequence). CDR3 DNA: TGTGCCAGCAGCCTACCCGGGACTAGCTCCTACGAGCAGTACTTC. It translates to CASSLPGTSSYEQYF.

The V gene is TRBV7-9, the J gene TRBJ2-1, with 8 bases that match TRBD2. J was trimmed by 0 bases and V by 5 bases; bases with no gene match: 3. This CDR3 has 15 residues. Germline V lookup: CDR1 SEHNR, CDR2 FQNEAQ (reference sequence). DNA of the CDR3: TGTGCCAGCAGCCCAAGCGGGAGCTCCTACAATGAGCAGTTCTTC. Translated: CASSPSGSSYNEQFF.

The chain joins TRBV5-1 to TRBJ2-2, with D possibly TRBD1 on 5 matching bases. This CDR3 has 14 amino acids. Germline lookup yields CDR1 SGHRS and CDR2 YFSETQ. Trimming removed 5 bases from V and 4 bases from J, with 12 bases in between. CDR3 protein: CASREDSSTGELFF. CDR3 DNA: TGCGCCAGCAGGGAAGACAGTAGCACCGGGGAGCTGTTTTTT. Combining the CDR3 with reference TRBV5-1 and TRBJ2-2 gives the whole variable domain KAGVTQTPRYLIKTRGQQVTLSCSPISGHRSVSWYQQTPGQGLQFLFEYFSETQRNKGNFPGRFSGRQFSNSRSEMNVSTLELGDSALYLCASREDSSTGELFFGEGSRLTVL.

The rearrangement joins TRBV7-5 to TRBJ2-7; the table gives TRBD2 as D, unverified against the DNA. TRBV7-5 is noted as a pseudogene. This CDR3 is built from 16 residues. CDR3 DNA: TGTGTCAGAAGCTCCCACGTGGGAGGGTCCTCCTACGAGCAGTACTTC. Amino acids: CVRSSHVGGSSYEQYF.

The V gene is TRBV10-1, the J gene TRBJ2-3; D is undetermined. V was trimmed by 5 bases and J by 6 bases, leaving 18 bases between them. Germline CDR1 is WNHNN and CDR2 is SYGVQD (reference sequence). This CDR3 has 15 residues. The CDR3 DNA follows: TGCGCCAGCAGTAATGAGGACGGCGCGATTGATACGCAGTATTTT. Translating gives CASSNEDGAIDTQYF.

V is TRBV19 and J is TRBJ2-2; tentative D call: TRBD2 (6 bases). Trimming left V 3 bases short and J 7 bases short, with 12 bases between. The CDR3 runs 14 residues. Germline CDR1 and CDR2: LNHDA and SQIVND (reference sequence). This chain's CDR3 is CASSMQRAVGELFF. CDR3 DNA sequence: TGTGCCAGTAGTATGCAGCGGGCCGTCGGGGAGCTGTTTTTT. Drawing the rest from reference TRBV19 and TRBJ2-2, the complete variable domain is DGGITQSPKYLFRKEGQNVTLSCEQNLNHDAMYWYRQDPGQGLRLIYYSQIVNDFQKGDIAEGYSVSREKKESFPLTVTSAQKNPTAFYLCASSMQRAVGELFFGEGSRLTVL.

The table lists this clone with a few counts. The chain's CDR3 is CASGGLAAYEQYF. In nucleotides, the CDR3 is TGTGCCAGCGGGGGACTAGCGGCCTACGAGCAGTACTTC. This rearrangement joins TRBV27 to TRBJ2-7; 11 nucleotides match TRBD2. CDR1 and CDR2 (germline): MNHEY, SMNVEV (reference sequence). This CDR3 has 13 residues. V gave up 8 bases and J gave up 2 bases; unmatched junction bases: 2.

The chain uses TRBV21-1 and TRBJ2-5; TRBD2 was called by the table and not checked on the DNA. TRBV21-1 represents a pseudogene. This CDR3 has 13 amino acids. The CDR3 DNA reads as TGTGCCAGCAGCAAAGTAGCGGAAGAGACCCAGTACTTC. Translated, it gives CASSKVAEETQYF.

The V call is TRBV7-9, the J call TRBJ2-3, with D uncertain. CDR1 and CDR2 from the germline V gene are SEHNR and FQNEAQ (reference sequence). CDR3 length: 12 amino acids. The V end was cut by 6 bases, the J end by 1 base, with 5 bases between. The CDR3 here is CASRPGTDTQYF. The CDR3 DNA follows: TGTGCCAGCAGGCCAGGCACAGATACGCAGTATTTT. The full variable domain, its missing parts supplied by reference TRBV7-9 and TRBJ2-3, is DTGVSQNPRHKITKRGQNVTFRCDPISEHNRLYWYRQTLGQGPEFLTYFQNEAQLEKSRLLSDRFSAERPKGSFSTLEIQRTEQGDSAMYLCASRPGTDTQYFGPGTRLTVL.

This clone was found once. The chain combines TRBV21-1 with TRBJ2-7; the table's D call, TRBD1, was not checked against the DNA. TRBV21-1 is a known pseudogene. The CDR3 sequence is 15 residues long. The CDR3 DNA reads TGTGCCAGCAGCAAAGGCCCGGACAGGGCCTACGAGCAGTACTTC. Residues: CASSKGPDRAYEQYF.

This rearrangement joins TRBV10-3 to TRBJ2-1; the D gene is possibly TRBD2 (5 bases). Trimming cost V 6 bases and J 5 bases, with 17 bases left between them. The germline V gene encodes CDR1 ENHRY and CDR2 SYGVKD. The CDR3 covers 15 residues. The CDR3 region is CAISDTSNVDNEQFF. The DNA of the CDR3 is TGTGCCATCAGCGATACTAGTAACGTCGACAATGAGCAGTTCTTC.

V is TRBV7-6 and J is TRBJ2-1; 16 bases agree with TRBD2. CDR1 and CDR2 from the germline V gene are SGHVS and FNYEAQ. CDR3 length: 16 amino acids. V gave up 5 bases and J gave up 10 bases; unmatched junction bases: 8. The DNA for the CDR3 is TGTGCCAGCAGCCTACACGGGACTAGCGGGAGGGAGGAGCAGTTCTTC. This codes for CASSLHGTSGREEQFF.

The chain links TRBV4-2 to TRBJ1-2, with D uncertain. V was shortened by 1 base and J by 7 bases, with 10 bases between the two germline ends. Germline values: CDR1 LGHNA, CDR2 YNFKEQ. The CDR3 is made up of 13 amino acids. The CDR3 DNA follows: TGTGCCAGCAGCCAAGGGCAGGATGCTGGCTACACCTTC. Its translation: CASSQGQDAGYTF.

This clone was seen more than once but under ten times. This chain joins TRBV30 and TRBJ1-5, with a possible D match to TRBD1 (5 bases). The V gene lost 0 bases and the J gene lost 9 bases, with 12 bases spanning the gap. Germline CDR1 GTSNPN, CDR2 SVGIG (reference sequence). CDR3 length: 13 amino acids. This CDR3 reads CAWSVGGERPQHF. CDR3 DNA sequence: TGTGCCTGGAGTGTGGGGGGTGAAAGGCCCCAGCATTTT. Together with reference TRBV30 and TRBJ1-5, the CDR3 gives the full variable domain: SQTIHQWPATLVQPVGSPLSLECTVEGTSNPNLYWYRQAAGRGLQLLFYSVGIGQISSEVPQNLSASRPQDRQFILSSKKLLLSDSGFYLCAWSVGGERPQHFGDGTRLSIL.